A selection of T cell receptor beta chains follows, all from one sample in a study of PD-L1 blockade in urothelial cancer. Sequencing was performed with immunoSEQ multiplex PCR; in TCRdb, only in-frame clones are kept and a portion is missing. The sample has around 100,000 clones, approximately 85% seen once; the top ten hold about 2.6%. Specimen: PBMCs, collected around atezolizumab (anti-PD-L1) treatment. The origin of the receptors is a man aged 50 or older with urothelial cancer. The CDR3 runs from the conserved cysteine through the conserved F or W. A D gene is named only where the DNA matches it firmly. Clone size is shown for a subset of rows, as once, few, many or a class of expanded clone.

cdr3_nt cdr3_aa v_call clone_size j_call d_call
TGTGCCAGCAGTGTTTCACTCTCTGGAAACACCATATATTTT CASSVSLSGNTIYF TRBV27 many TRBJ1-3 NA
TGTGCCAGCAGCTTCCCTAGCGGCACAGATACGCAGTATTTT CASSFPSGTDTQYF TRBV7-9 once TRBJ2-3 NA
TGTGCCAGCACCCCGGACGGAGGGCCCTACGAGCAGTACTTC CASTPDGGPYEQYF TRBV7-9 NA TRBJ2-7 NA
TGTGCCAGCAGCGGTAGCGGAGGGGCCTACGAGCAGTACTTC CASSGSGGAYEQYF TRBV7-9 once TRBJ2-7 NA
TGTGCCAGCAGCACCCGGGACAGAAGCCTAGCGGGCTACAATGAGCAGTTCTTC CASSTRDRSLAGYNEQFF TRBV7-9 NA TRBJ2-1 NA
TGCGCCAGCAGCTTGGGCGATTCTAGACCCGGTCAGACCCAGTACTTC CASSLGDSRPGQTQYF TRBV5-1 once TRBJ2-5 NA
TGCAGCGTGGGACTGGTAGATACGCAGTATTTT CSVGLVDTQYF TRBV29-1 NA TRBJ2-3 NA
TGTGCCAGCAGCTTAGCGACGGGGGGAGAGACCCAGTACTTC CASSLATGGETQYF TRBV7-9 NA TRBJ2-5 TRBD2
TGTGCCATCAGTGACCAGGGCAATCAGCCCCAGCATTTT CAISDQGNQPQHF TRBV10-3 NA TRBJ1-5 NA
TGTGCCAGCAGCTCCCACACCGGGACAGGGGCAGATACGCAGTATTTT CASSSHTGTGADTQYF TRBV11-2 NA TRBJ2-3 TRBD1
TGTGCCAGCAGCTTAAGCGGGAACTACGAGCAGTACTTC CASSLSGNYEQYF TRBV7-9 NA TRBJ2-7 TRBD2
TGTGCCATCAGTGAGGGGACAGGTAATCAGCCCCAGCATTTT CAISEGTGNQPQHF TRBV10-3 NA TRBJ1-5 TRBD1
TGTGCCAGCAGCTCCATCAGCGGGAGGGCCATCGGTGAGCAGTTCTTC CASSSISGRAIGEQFF TRBV11-2 NA TRBJ2-1 TRBD2
TGCGCCAGCAGCTTGGGGGGGACTAGTGGAAATGAGCAGTTCTTC CASSLGGTSGNEQFF TRBV5-1 once TRBJ2-1 TRBD2
TGTGCCAGCAGTTTACCCCCCAGGGTCCTACCTGGGGCCAACGTCCTGACTTTC CASSLPPRVLPGANVLTF TRBV28 NA TRBJ2-6 NA
TGTGCCAGTAGCTTGGGACAGATAATAGCCAAAAACATTCAGTACTTC CASSLGQIIAKNIQYF TRBV19 NA TRBJ2-4 TRBD1
TGTGCCAGCAGCGTTTGGGGGGGCAATCAGCCCCAGCATTTT CASSVWGGNQPQHF TRBV7-9 few TRBJ1-5 NA
TGTGCCACCGACAGGGATTGGACCAAAAACATTCAGTACTTC CATDRDWTKNIQYF TRBV2 NA TRBJ2-4 TRBD1
TGCGCCAGCAGCCAAGAAGGTTGGGCGGGAGGACCCCAAGAGACCCAGTACTTC CASSQEGWAGGPQETQYF TRBV4-1 NA TRBJ2-5 TRBD2
TGTGCCAGCAGTTTGAATGAACACCATGGCTACACCTTC CASSLNEHHGYTF TRBV28 NA TRBJ1-2 NA
TGTGCCAGCAGCTTAGCAGGGGCCCGCACTAATGAAAAACTGTTTTTT CASSLAGARTNEKLFF TRBV7-9 NA TRBJ1-4 NA
TGTGCCAGCAGTGAATCCTCGGGTGGAGGAACGCAGTATTTT CASSESSGGGTQYF TRBV25-1 NA TRBJ2-3 NA
TGTGCCAGCAGTTTACTTGTATACAATGAGCAGTTCTTC CASSLLVYNEQFF TRBV28 NA TRBJ2-1 NA
TGCGCCAGCAGCTTGGTGGCGGGGACCTACGAGCAGTACTTC CASSLVAGTYEQYF TRBV5-1 NA TRBJ2-7 NA
TGCGCCAGCGGAGCGACTAGCTCCTACGAGCAGTACTTC CASGATSSYEQYF TRBV5-1 NA TRBJ2-7 NA
TGTGCCACCAGCAGAGGGGGACTAGCGAGTGCCTACGAGCAGTACTTC CATSRGGLASAYEQYF TRBV15 NA TRBJ2-7 TRBD2
TGTGCCAGTAGTAGAACAGGGGGCGCCGGGTTCGGGGAGCTGTTTTTT CASSRTGGAGFGELFF TRBV19 NA TRBJ2-2 TRBD1